Listed below are T cell receptor beta chains from one sample, sequenced in a study of shared clonotypes between healthy human individuals. Assay: immunoSEQ multiplex PCR; the TCRdb copy retains only in-frame clones and omits some. The sample includes roughly 2.1 million clones, approximately 94% seen only once; the top ten take roughly 1.7%. Input material: naive CD8+ T cells from PBMCs. The receptor set was obtained from a man between 18 and 29 years old in good health. Some clones in this sample may be carry-over from other donors' samples. Each CDR3 is given with its conserved first and last residue. The order of the fields is V gene, J gene, clone size, CDR3 protein. Expanded clones get a size class; other rows say once, few or many, or leave the size out.

v_gene: TRBV2
j_gene: TRBJ2-2
abundance: NA
CDR3aa: CASSVLGQGYTGELFF

v_gene: TRBV9
j_gene: TRBJ2-3
abundance: NA
CDR3aa: CASSDRGGTDTQYF

v_gene: TRBV5-1
j_gene: TRBJ1-4
abundance: NA
CDR3aa: CASSRSTGLGEKLFF

v_gene: TRBV20-1
j_gene: TRBJ1-1
abundance: once
CDR3aa: CSAPIQIEAFF

v_gene: TRBV5-4
j_gene: TRBJ2-7
abundance: NA
CDR3aa: CASSFRLAGVYEQYF

v_gene: TRBV18
j_gene: TRBJ1-5
abundance: NA
CDR3aa: CASSPNKGAANQPQHF

v_gene: TRBV13
j_gene: TRBJ2-7
abundance: NA
CDR3aa: CASSLRLGEQYF

v_gene: TRBV28
j_gene: TRBJ1-1
abundance: few
CDR3aa: CASSSLWGQEGDTEAFF

v_gene: TRBV27
j_gene: TRBJ1-5
abundance: few
CDR3aa: CASSLSTSQPQHF

v_gene: TRBV25-1
j_gene: TRBJ1-1
abundance: NA
CDR3aa: CASSAISSFAEAFF

v_gene: TRBV6-5
j_gene: TRBJ2-5
abundance: NA
CDR3aa: CASSYGQAETQYF

v_gene: TRBV19
j_gene: TRBJ2-3
abundance: NA
CDR3aa: CASSGLAGADTQYF

v_gene: TRBV9
j_gene: TRBJ2-5
abundance: NA
CDR3aa: CASSPHTGDPEETQYF

v_gene: TRBV29-1
j_gene: TRBJ2-1
abundance: NA
CDR3aa: CSVLAGGAYNEQFF

v_gene: TRBV14
j_gene: TRBJ1-2
abundance: NA
CDR3aa: CASSQEAGGAKSSYGYTF

v_gene: TRBV28
j_gene: TRBJ1-1
abundance: NA
CDR3aa: CASSGTWNTEAFF

v_gene: TRBV7-9
j_gene: TRBJ2-5
abundance: NA
CDR3aa: CASSSSETGQETQYF

v_gene: TRBV30
j_gene: TRBJ2-7
abundance: NA
CDR3aa: CAWSFLNTASGSREQYF

v_gene: TRBV27
j_gene: TRBJ2-7
abundance: once
CDR3aa: CASSSNYEQYF

v_gene: TRBV19
j_gene: TRBJ2-1
abundance: NA
CDR3aa: CASSIGAGGDYYNEQFF

v_gene: TRBV10-3
j_gene: TRBJ2-2
abundance: NA
CDR3aa: CATTGGPGELFF

v_gene: TRBV19
j_gene: TRBJ2-7
abundance: NA
CDR3aa: CASSISHSSYEQYF

v_gene: TRBV7-9
j_gene: TRBJ1-6
abundance: NA
CDR3aa: CASSSGQANSPLHF

v_gene: TRBV4-3
j_gene: TRBJ2-7
abundance: NA
CDR3aa: CASSHGQGAYEQYF

v_gene: TRBV11-3
j_gene: TRBJ2-7
abundance: NA
CDR3aa: CASSSRDRTGEQYF

v_gene: TRBV5-1
j_gene: TRBJ1-1
abundance: NA
CDR3aa: CASSLAKWENTEAFF

v_gene: TRBV6-6
j_gene: TRBJ2-3
abundance: NA
CDR3aa: CASSYLLGLADTQYF

v_gene: TRBV4-1
j_gene: TRBJ1-1
abundance: NA
CDR3aa: CASSQDRTVIAGTEAFF

v_gene: TRBV2
j_gene: TRBJ2-7
abundance: once
CDR3aa: CASSVWGQLDYAYEQYF

v_gene: TRBV27
j_gene: TRBJ2-1
abundance: NA
CDR3aa: CASSLRLAGGLNEQFF

v_gene: TRBV5-1
j_gene: TRBJ2-1
abundance: NA
CDR3aa: CASFVDQVELFF

v_gene: TRBV30
j_gene: TRBJ1-2
abundance: NA
CDR3aa: CAWGQEVGYTF

v_gene: TRBV4-1
j_gene: TRBJ2-7
abundance: NA
CDR3aa: CASSQQRGAEVLYEQYF

v_gene: TRBV11-2
j_gene: TRBJ2-2
abundance: NA
CDR3aa: CASSLLGGVSLGGELFF

v_gene: TRBV27
j_gene: TRBJ1-1
abundance: NA
CDR3aa: CASSLSIFSEAFF

v_gene: TRBV25-1
j_gene: TRBJ2-7
abundance: NA
CDR3aa: CASYGGSFEQYF

v_gene: TRBV15
j_gene: TRBJ1-2
abundance: NA
CDR3aa: CATSSRNYGYTF

v_gene: TRBV6-1
j_gene: TRBJ1-3
abundance: NA
CDR3aa: CASSGRGTGNTIYF

v_gene: TRBV27
j_gene: TRBJ2-1
abundance: NA
CDR3aa: CASSLLGSEQFF

v_gene: TRBV9
j_gene: TRBJ2-7
abundance: NA
CDR3aa: CASSQTGGDYEQYF

v_gene: TRBV28
j_gene: TRBJ2-3
abundance: once
CDR3aa: CASSLSPSWSGRADTQYF

v_gene: TRBV19
j_gene: TRBJ1-5
abundance: NA
CDR3aa: CARIAEGEVDNQPQHF

v_gene: TRBV10-3
j_gene: TRBJ2-7
abundance: NA
CDR3aa: CAILRTVPDYEQYF

v_gene: TRBV19
j_gene: TRBJ2-7
abundance: once
CDR3aa: CASSMAGLSYEQYF

v_gene: TRBV5-4
j_gene: TRBJ1-5
abundance: NA
CDR3aa: CASSPAPDQPQHF

v_gene: TRBV7-3
j_gene: TRBJ2-5
abundance: once
CDR3aa: CASSLRPGPQETQYF

v_gene: TRBV25-1
j_gene: TRBJ2-1
abundance: NA
CDR3aa: CASSARQNEQFF

v_gene: TRBV28
j_gene: TRBJ2-1
abundance: once
CDR3aa: CASSTQLETTYNEQFF

v_gene: TRBV5-8
j_gene: TRBJ2-5
abundance: NA
CDR3aa: CASSLTGPETQYF

v_gene: TRBV30
j_gene: TRBJ1-1
abundance: NA
CDR3aa: CAWSRRGLTNTEAFF

v_gene: TRBV7-8
j_gene: TRBJ1-5
abundance: few
CDR3aa: CASSLGQLYNQPQHF

v_gene: TRBV2
j_gene: TRBJ1-1
abundance: NA
CDR3aa: CASRLTTEAFF

v_gene: TRBV6-6
j_gene: TRBJ2-6
abundance: NA
CDR3aa: CASRQGSGSGANVLTF

v_gene: TRBV6-1
j_gene: TRBJ2-1
abundance: NA
CDR3aa: CASSEAEQFF

v_gene: TRBV28
j_gene: TRBJ2-7
abundance: NA
CDR3aa: CASSPQTTYEQYF

v_gene: TRBV27
j_gene: TRBJ1-1
abundance: NA
CDR3aa: CASRGRGFLNTEAFF

v_gene: TRBV28
j_gene: TRBJ2-1
abundance: NA
CDR3aa: CASSFATGWASNEQFF

v_gene: TRBV13
j_gene: TRBJ2-1
abundance: NA
CDR3aa: CASSPRTDEQFF

v_gene: TRBV7-9
j_gene: TRBJ2-7
abundance: NA
CDR3aa: CASSLVDRGYEQYF